A single sample is the source of the 25 T cell receptor beta chains below, sequenced in a study of cytomegalovirus exposure and HLA in healthy donors (dated by TCRdb to the late 2010s). Libraries were prepared through the immunoSEQ multiplex PCR assay. A mixture of 60 forward primers for TCR Vbeta segments and 13 reverse primers for TCR Jbeta segments was used in the multiplex PCR. The clones in this table, taken by TCRdb from immuneACCESS, are in-frame only. Not every clone is retained; where verified, under half of the shortfall comes from an unresolved V gene, and the cause of the rest is unknown. The sample table records approximately 130,000 clones; 50% to 75% of these occur just once. The ten largest clones add up to 2.4% of the sample. Sequenced input: PBMCs. Receptors were obtained from a woman aged 40 to 50 in good health and CMV-seronegative.

V gene TRBV19 combines with J gene TRBJ1-2; no definite D call. Between the trimmed V and J ends, which lost 1 base and 6 bases, there was a span of 9 bases. CDR1 LNHDA and CDR2 SQIVND come from the germline V gene (reference sequence). The CDR3 has 13 amino acids. The CDR3 loop reads CASSIVVGDGYTF. The CDR3 nucleotides are TGTGCCAGTAGTATAGTAGTCGGGGATGGCTACACCTTC.

The V gene is TRBV19, the J gene TRBJ1-5, with D unclear. Between the trimmed V and J ends, which lost 3 bases and 6 bases, there was a span of 12 bases. CDR3 length: 14 residues. Germline values: CDR1 LNHDA, CDR2 SQIVND (reference sequence). CDR3 coding DNA: TGTGCCAGTAGTATTCGTAGGGAGGGTCAGCCCCAGCATTTT. Translation gives CASSIRREGQPQHF.

This rearrangement joins TRBV27 to TRBJ1-1, with D possibly matching TRBD1 (5 bases). The V end lost 6 bases, the J end lost 3 bases, and 11 bases lay between the germline ends. The CDR3 covers 13 residues. Germline V gene sequence: CDR1 MNHEY, CDR2 SMNVEV (reference sequence). The CDR3 DNA sequence: TGTGCCAGCAGCCTTAAGGGGTACACTGAAGCTTTCTTT. It specifies CASSLKGYTEAFF.

This chain links TRBV2 with TRBJ2-1; TRBD2 matches at 7 bases. This CDR3 is 15 amino acids long. Trimming at V came to 6 bases and at J to 7 bases, leaving 12 bases not matched to a gene. In germline, CDR1 is SNHLY, CDR2 FYNNEI. The CDR3 DNA is TGTGCCAGCAGAACCCGGGGAGGGGATTGGAATGAGCAGTTCTTC. Translating gives CASRTRGGDWNEQFF.

This chain uses TRBV6-4 with TRBJ2-1; D may be TRBD2 (6 bases). CDR3 length equals 14 residues. Between the trimmed V and J ends, which lost 6 bases and 7 bases, there was a span of 16 bases. CDR1 is MRHNA and CDR2 is SNTAGT in the germline V gene. As DNA, the CDR3 is TGTGCCAGCAGGCAGGACTGGGGGAGGAATGAGCAGTTCTTC. Protein product: CASRQDWGRNEQFF.

CDR3 region: CASSLGVSGDTQYF. CDR3 sequence (DNA): TGTGCCAGCAGCTTAGGGGTTAGCGGGGATACGCAGTATTTT. The chain uses TRBV7-2 and TRBJ2-3; 7 bases line up with TRBD2. Germline trimming cut 1 base from V and 6 bases from J; bases unmatched to any gene: 4. The germline V gene encodes CDR1 SGHTA and CDR2 FQGNSA. CDR3 length: 14 residues.

As to this clone: The junction does not match germline at one end; this may be a read error. V is TRBV30 and J is TRBJ2-4, with TRBD2 identical over 7 bases. Per germline, CDR1 GTSNPN and CDR2 SVGIG (reference sequence). This CDR3 is built from 13 residues. CDR3 amino acids: CASLGAPGGPHQF. Here the CDR3 DNA reads TGTGCCTCCCTTGGGGCACCGGGGGGACCCCACCAATTC.

This rearrangement joins TRBV9 to TRBJ1-1, with 9 bases lining up with TRBD1. Looked up from germline, CDR1 is SGDLS and CDR2 is YYNGEE. This CDR3 comprises 16 residues. Trimming removed 0 bases from V and 5 bases from J; junction bases left unmatched: 8. The CDR3 spells CASSVGGDRGKTEAFF. The CDR3 coding sequence is TGTGCCAGCAGCGTAGGGGGTGACAGGGGGAAAACTGAAGCTTTCTTT.

V is TRBV4-3 and J is TRBJ2-3; D may be TRBD2 (7 bases). V was trimmed by 5 bases and J by 4 bases, leaving 16 bases between them. In germline, CDR1 is LGHNA, CDR2 YSLEER. The CDR3 sequence is 15 residues long. CDR3 protein: CASSERGGRADTQYF. The DNA of the CDR3 is TGCGCCAGCAGCGAGAGGGGGGGGCGGGCAGATACGCAGTATTTT.

A single count supports this clone. The chain is built from TRBV6-5 and TRBJ2-1, with 7 bases fitting TRBD2. The CDR3 has 14 residues. After removal of 5 bases from V and 6 bases from J, the junction contained 7 bases not matched to a gene. Germline V gene data show CDR1 as MNHEY and CDR2 as SVGAGI. Here the CDR3 DNA reads TGTGCCAGCAGTCGCGATGGGGGGGTCAATGAGCAGTTCTTC. This encodes CASSRDGGVNEQFF.

This clone has a handful of counts. This sequence joins TRBV29-1 and TRBJ1-2, with D possibly being TRBD1 (5 bases). Germline V CDR1 and CDR2: SQVTM, ANQGSEA. This CDR3 is 12 amino acids long. Trimming cost V 3 bases and J 3 bases, with 8 bases left between them. CDR3 region: CSVETEDYGYTF. CDR3 nucleotide sequence: TGCAGCGTTGAGACAGAAGACTATGGCTACACCTTC.

This chain connects TRBV6-5 to TRBJ2-3, with D possibly matching TRBD2 (5 bases). Trimming stripped 5 bases from V and 2 bases from J, with 8 bases between. Germline V gene lookup returns CDR1 MNHEY and CDR2 SVGAGI. CDR3 length: 13 amino acids. The CDR3 loop is CASSRRVTDTQYF. CDR3 sequence (DNA): TGTGCCAGCAGTAGGCGGGTCACAGATACGCAGTATTTT.

The chain joins TRBV27 to TRBJ2-7; D possibly corresponds to TRBD1 (6 bases). V lost 8 bases and J lost 0, with 17 bases in between. Germline CDR1 MNHEY, CDR2 SMNVEV (reference sequence). This CDR3 is 15 amino acids long. Written as DNA, the CDR3 is TGTGCCAGCCGTTGGGGGCAAGGGAGCTCCTACGAGCAGTACTTC. Translating it yields CASRWGQGSSYEQYF.

This clone came up once. The chain couples TRBV25-1 to TRBJ2-2; 7 bases align to TRBD2. There are 16 residues in the CDR3. J lost 5 bases, V lost 6 bases, and 12 bases had no gene match. Germline assignment: CDR1 MGHDK and CDR2 SYGVNS. In DNA form, the CDR3 reads TGTGCCAGCAGCCATTGGGGGAGGGAGGCTACCGGGGAGCTGTTTTTT. Translating it yields CASSHWGREATGELFF.

The V gene is TRBV5-4, the J gene TRBJ2-3; D perhaps matches TRBD1 (7 bases). V was trimmed by 4 bases and J by 6 bases, leaving 18 bases between them. This CDR3 has 15 amino acids. CDR1 SGHNT and CDR2 YYREEE come from the germline V gene (reference sequence). The CDR3 here is CASSNGGTEVDTQYF. CDR3 nucleotide sequence: TGTGCCAGCAGCAACGGAGGGACAGAAGTTGATACGCAGTATTTT. The full variable domain, its missing parts supplied by reference TRBV5-4 and TRBJ2-3, is ETGVTQSPTHLIKTRGQQVTLRCSSQSGHNTVSWYQQALGQGPQFIFQYYREEENGRGNFPPRFSGLQFPNYSSELNVNALELDDSALYLCASSNGGTEVDTQYFGPGTRLTVL.

The V gene is TRBV7-6, the J gene TRBJ1-1; D might be TRBD1 (5 bases). Germline V lookup: CDR1 SGHVS, CDR2 FNYEAQ. V dropped 1 base and J dropped 1 base, with 13 bases sitting between them. The CDR3 sequence is 16 residues long. This CDR3 is CASSLEQVSRNTEAFF. CDR3 DNA sequence: TGTGCCAGCAGCTTAGAACAGGTCTCTCGGAACACTGAAGCTTTCTTT.

This clone showed up many times. The rearrangement joins TRBV5-1 to TRBJ1-2; no reliable D call. Germline V gene lookup returns CDR1 SGHRS and CDR2 YFSETQ. V lost 4 bases and J 6 bases, leaving 10 bases between the germline ends. This CDR3 contains 12 residues. The CDR3 spells CASSLTLDGYTF. For the CDR3, the DNA is TGCGCCAGCAGCCTAACGCTGGATGGCTACACCTTC.

The rearrangement links TRBV4-1 to TRBJ1-2; a weak D match, TRBD1 (5 bases). Trimming shortened V by 1 base and J by 2 bases, and 11 bases separated the two germline ends. The germline gives CDR1 MGHRA, CDR2 YSYEKL. This CDR3 has 15 residues. The CDR3 reads CASSQAGLLNYGYTF. CDR3 coding DNA: TGCGCCAGCAGCCAAGCGGGACTGCTGAACTATGGCTACACCTTC.

This clone was observed a few times. The chain couples TRBV7-9 to TRBJ1-2; the match to TRBD1 covers 8 bases. Germline V gene lookup returns CDR1 SEHNR and CDR2 FQNEAQ (reference sequence). Trimming at V came to 5 bases and at J to 4 bases, leaving 9 bases not matched to a gene. CDR3 size: 15 residues. The CDR3 DNA reads as TGTGCCAGCAGCCCCTACAGGGGGAGGGCCTATGGCTACACCTTC. The encoded protein is CASSPYRGRAYGYTF.

The chain combines TRBV30 with TRBJ2-6; weak D call: TRBD2 (5 bases). Trimming shortened V by 0 bases and J by 2 bases, and 8 bases separated the two germline ends. The length of the CDR3 is 15 residues. Germline-derived CDR1 and CDR2 are GTSNPN and SVGIG (reference sequence). The CDR3 DNA reads as TGTGCCTGGAGTGTCGGGGTTGCTGGGGCCAACGTCCTGACTTTC. Residues: CAWSVGVAGANVLTF.

J is TRBJ1-2 and V is TRBV6-1; no clear D gene. This CDR3 has 12 amino acids. V dropped 6 bases and J dropped 0 bases, with 5 bases sitting between them. In germline, CDR1 is MNHNS, CDR2 SASEGT. CDR3 nucleotides: TGTGCCAGCAGACAGTCTAACTATGGCTACACCTTC. Protein product: CASRQSNYGYTF.

This clone appeared a few times. This chain uses TRBV29-1 with TRBJ1-2; TRBD1 matches at 9 bases. The CDR3 extends over 13 amino acids. Germline loops: CDR1 SQVTM, CDR2 ANQGSEA. V was pared by 5 bases and J by 4 bases, with 5 bases of the junction left unmatched. The CDR3 sequence is CSVPYRGLYGYTF. The CDR3 coding sequence is TGCAGCGTTCCATACAGGGGGCTCTATGGCTACACCTTC.

The chain carries TRBV5-4 and TRBJ2-3; 7 positions match TRBD2. V dropped 4 bases and J dropped 1; count of bases not matched to a gene: 6. CDR3 length equals 15 residues. Germline V lookup: CDR1 SGHNT, CDR2 YYREEE (reference sequence). The CDR3 region has the DNA TGTGCCAGCAGCCCGGATGGGGGGGGCACAGATACGCAGTATTTT. It is translated as CASSPDGGGTDTQYF. The variable domain in full, with the rest retrieved from reference TRBV5-4 and TRBJ2-3, is ETGVTQSPTHLIKTRGQQVTLRCSSQSGHNTVSWYQQALGQGPQFIFQYYREEENGRGNFPPRFSGLQFPNYSSELNVNALELDDSALYLCASSPDGGGTDTQYFGPGTRLTVL.

In its sample, this clone was seen a few times. The chain is built from TRBV19 and TRBJ1-1, with D tentatively TRBD1 (6 bases). Per the germline V gene, CDR1 is LNHDA and CDR2 is SQIVND (reference sequence). The CDR3 has 16 residues. V lost 2 bases to trimming and J lost 3 bases, with 16 bases between them. The CDR3 DNA follows: TGTGCCAGTAGTATACAGCAGGGGCGCGGCGACACTGAAGCTTTCTTT. It yields the protein CASSIQQGRGDTEAFF.

This clone has a handful of counts. The chain combines TRBV6-1 with TRBJ1-5; a possible D gene is TRBD1 (6 bases). The V gene lost 5 bases and the J gene lost 5 bases, with 13 bases spanning the gap. The CDR3 consists of 14 residues. Germline loops: CDR1 MNHNS, CDR2 SASEGT. Here the CDR3 reads CASSMTGGYQPQHF. The CDR3 DNA reads TGTGCCAGCAGTATGACAGGCGGGTATCAGCCCCAGCATTTT.